One sample yielded the 26 T cell receptor beta chains listed below, sequenced in a study of T cells in Graves' hyperthyroidism and ophthalmopathy. Amplification targeted TCR beta CDR3 regions from RNA transcripts. Researchers ran a first-round RT-PCR on the TCR CDR3 using the HTBI primer set. A single record per CDR3 protein comes from TCRdb applying MiXCR to the multiplex PCR reads. The data contain a few hundred thousand distinct CDR3 sequences, about 20% of them singletons. The sample consisted of blood. These receptors were obtained from a woman aged 70 to 79 with Graves' ophthalmopathy.

This clonotype turned up a few times. The genes are TRBV2 and TRBJ1-3; 8 bases line up with TRBD1. This CDR3 contains 14 residues. Germline V gene data show CDR1 as SNHLY and CDR2 as FYNNEI. Losses at the gene ends were 6 bases for V and 5 bases for J; bases not matched to a gene: 6. CDR3 bases: TGTGCCAGCAGCGCCGACAGGGGCCGAAACACCATATATTTT. This gives the protein CASSADRGRNTIYF. The full variable domain, in which reference TRBV2 and TRBJ1-3 provide the parts outside the CDR3, is EPEVTQTPSHQVTQMGQEVILRCVPISNHLYFYWYRQILGQKVEFLVSFYNNEISEKSEIFDDQFSVERPDGSNFTLKIRSTKLEDSAMYFCASSADRGRNTIYFGEGSWLTVV.

This rearrangement joins TRBV29-1 to TRBJ2-3; maybe TRBD2 (6 bases). Trimming stripped 7 bases from V and 5 bases from J, with 13 bases between. Looked up from germline, CDR1 is SQVTM and CDR2 is ANQGSEA. The CDR3 totals 12 residues. The DNA for the CDR3 is TGCAGCGCGGGAACTAGCCAAGATACGCAGTATTTT. As protein: CSAGTSQDTQYF.

The chain recombines TRBV28 with TRBJ1-1; D gene uncertain. V shed 4 bases and J shed 0 bases, with 12 bases lying between them. Per the germline V gene, CDR1 is MDHEN and CDR2 is SYDVKM. CDR3 length equals 15 residues. As DNA, the CDR3 is TGTGCCAGCAGTTCTCCCGGGAGCGTGAACACTGAAGCTTTCTTT. It yields the protein CASSSPGSVNTEAFF.

The genes are TRBV11-3 and TRBJ1-4, with D possibly matching TRBD1 (5 bases). Per germline, CDR1 SGHNT and CDR2 YENEEA. The CDR3 is 13 residues long. With 5 bases removed from V and 10 bases from J, the gap between germline ends came to 14 bases. CDR3 sequence: CASSLGDQGKLFF. DNA of the CDR3: TGTGCCAGCAGCCTAGGGGACCAGGGAAAACTGTTTTTT.

The table lists this clonotype with a few counts. The chain has TRBV20-1 and TRBJ2-7; D remains unclear. V lost 6 bases to trimming and J lost 3 bases, with 6 bases between them. CDR1 and CDR2 (germline): DFQATT, SNEGSKA (reference sequence). The CDR3 loop spans 10 amino acids. The CDR3 region has the DNA TGCAGTGCCGGACGCTACGAGCAGTACTTC. Translation gives CSAGRYEQYF.

The chain uses TRBV27 and TRBJ1-2; tentative D call: TRBD1 (6 bases). Per the germline V gene, CDR1 is MNHEY and CDR2 is SMNVEV (reference sequence). The V end was cut by 6 bases, the J end by 7 bases, with 12 bases between. The CDR3 sequence is 12 residues long. In DNA form, the CDR3 reads TGTGCCAGCAGACAGGGACTGCGTGGCTACACCTTC. It yields the protein CASRQGLRGYTF.

The V call is TRBV3-1, the J call TRBJ1-2; perhaps TRBD1 as D (6 bases). CDR3 length: 16 residues. V lost 0 bases to trimming and J lost 8 bases, with 19 bases between them. Germline lookup yields CDR1 LGHDT and CDR2 YNNKEL (reference sequence). The CDR3 DNA reads TGTGCCAGCAGCCAAGAGGGGGCCTCCCGGAGTAGGGGCTACACCTTC. Translation gives CASSQEGASRSRGYTF.

On this clonotype itself: The junction does not match germline at one end; this may be a read error. The chain has TRBV20-1 and TRBJ2-7; D possibly uses TRBD1 or TRBD2 (6 bases each). The germline gives CDR1 DFQATT, CDR2 SNEGSKA (reference sequence). CDR3 length: 14 amino acids. CDR3 nucleotides: TGCAGTACTAGAGACTCCCGGGGGCGGTACGAGCAGTACTTC. It codes for CSTRDSRGRYEQYF.

A single count supports this clonotype. This sequence joins TRBV2 and TRBJ2-5; D unclear. The germline V and J ends were trimmed by 1 base and 2 bases, with 17 bases remaining between them. The V gene's germline CDR1 is SNHLY and CDR2 FYNNEI. The CDR3 runs 17 residues. The CDR3, as DNA: TGTGCCAGCAGTGAAGAGGCAGGTCAGCAGGAGCAAGAGACCCAGTACTTC. This translates into CASSEEAGQQEQETQYF.

The genes are TRBV27 and TRBJ2-2; D is unresolved. Per the germline V gene, CDR1 is MNHEY and CDR2 is SMNVEV (reference sequence). V shed 5 bases and J shed 6 bases, with 10 bases lying between them. The CDR3 is 13 amino acids. As DNA, the CDR3 is TGTGCCAGCAGTGTGTGGGTGGCCGGGGAGCTGTTTTTT. Its protein is CASSVWVAGELFF.

This clonotype was seen a handful of times. The CDR3 nucleotides are TGTGCCAGCAGCCCAGTCGGGGCGACCTCTGGAAACACCATATATTTT. Its protein product is CASSPVGATSGNTIYF. This rearrangement joins TRBV28 to TRBJ1-3, with D possibly TRBD1 on 5 matching bases. Trimming removed 6 bases from V and 0 bases from J, with 15 bases in between. CDR1 is MDHEN and CDR2 is SYDVKM in the germline V gene. The CDR3 runs to 16 residues.

The chain uses TRBV7-9 and TRBJ2-7; TRBD2 might be the D (5 bases). This CDR3 spans 16 amino acids. CDR1 and CDR2 (germline): SEHNR, FQNEAQ (reference sequence). Between the trimmed V and J ends, which lost 6 bases and 0 bases, there was a span of 18 bases. CDR3 in amino acids: CASSRSFGVSSYEQYF. In nucleotides, the CDR3 is TGTGCCAGCAGTCGGAGTTTCGGGGTTAGCTCCTACGAGCAGTACTTC. The full variable domain, its missing parts supplied by reference TRBV7-9 and TRBJ2-7, is DTGVSQNPRHKITKRGQNVTFRCDPISEHNRLYWYRQTLGQGPEFLTYFQNEAQLEKSRLLSDRFSAERPKGSFSTLEIQRTEQGDSAMYLCASSRSFGVSSYEQYFGPGTRLTVT.

Regarding this clonotype: The junction differs from germline at one of its ends, possibly a read error. The chain couples TRBV11-2 to TRBJ1-3; 9 bases match TRBD1. Per germline, CDR1 SGHAT and CDR2 FQNNGV. CDR3 length equals 15 residues. CDR3 coding DNA: TGTGCCAGCAGCTTGGGACAGGGAGGTGGAAACGCCATATATTTT. It translates to CASSLGQGGGNAIYF.

This clonotype was found a few times. The J gene is TRBJ2-7, the V gene TRBV19, with TRBD1 identical over 10 bases. The CDR3 length is 15 residues. The V gene's germline CDR1 is LNHDA and CDR2 SQIVND (reference sequence). V dropped 3 bases and J dropped 2; count of bases not matched to a gene: 4. CDR3: CASSIGTGATYEQYF. The CDR3 coding sequence is TGTGCCAGTAGTATCGGGACAGGGGCGACCTACGAGCAGTACTTC.

This chain connects TRBV20-1 to TRBJ2-5, with 8 bases that match TRBD1. CDR3 length equals 18 residues. J gave up 2 bases and V 3 bases, and 17 bases lay outside the gene matches. In germline, CDR1 is DFQATT, CDR2 SNEGSKA (reference sequence). The chain's CDR3 is CSASGPQGATRIQETQYF. The CDR3 coding sequence is TGCAGTGCTAGTGGTCCGCAGGGGGCCACTCGAATACAAGAGACCCAGTACTTC.

The chain couples TRBV12-3 or TRBV12-4 to TRBJ2-1, with D uncertain. This CDR3 contains 14 residues. Trimming shortened V by 8 bases and J by 0 bases, and 11 bases separated the two germline ends. The CDR3 region is CASGGLHSYNEQFF. The CDR3 DNA is TGTGCCAGCGGTGGTTTGCACTCCTACAATGAGCAGTTCTTC.

This clonotype was found many times. This rearrangement joins TRBV12-3 or TRBV12-4 to TRBJ1-5; weak D call: TRBD1 (5 bases). This CDR3 has 15 amino acids. Between the trimmed V and J ends, which lost 5 bases and 0 bases, there was a span of 11 bases. CDR3 residues: CASSRGPVSNQPQHF. CDR3 DNA: TGTGCCAGCAGTAGGGGTCCGGTTAGCAATCAGCCCCAGCATTTT.

The chain uses TRBV20-1 and TRBJ2-5; 9 positions match TRBD1. The CDR3 totals 13 residues. V lost 6 bases to trimming and J lost 4 bases; unmatched junction nucleotides: 6. Germline values: CDR1 DFQATT, CDR2 SNEGSKA (reference sequence). The CDR3 loop reads CSANTGGGETQYF. The CDR3 DNA sequence: TGCAGTGCCAATACAGGGGGCGGAGAGACCCAGTACTTC.

This clonotype was detected a few times. This chain uses TRBV20-1 with TRBJ2-3; 11 bases line up with TRBD2. Trimming at V came to 3 bases and at J to 8 bases, leaving 13 bases not matched to a gene. The CDR3 loop spans 16 amino acids. Germline values: CDR1 DFQATT, CDR2 SNEGSKA (reference sequence). The CDR3 reads CSARGLAAMLFGTQYF. The DNA for the CDR3 is TGCAGTGCTAGGGGACTAGCGGCCATGTTGTTTGGTACGCAGTATTTT.

The rearrangement joins TRBV5-5 to TRBJ1-1; 7 positions agree with TRBD1. The germline gives CDR1 SGHKS, CDR2 YYEKEE (reference sequence). The V segment lost 4 bases and the J segment 1 base; nucleotides outside the gene matches: 7. This CDR3 has 15 residues. The CDR3 spells CASSRTGVWNTEAFF. The CDR3 DNA is TGTGCCAGCAGCCGTACAGGGGTGTGGAACACTGAAGCTTTCTTT.

In its sample, this clonotype was seen a few times. The chain combines TRBV9 with TRBJ2-3; a possible D gene is TRBD1 (6 bases). The CDR3 totals 14 residues. The V and J ends lost 4 bases and 6 bases respectively, with 15 bases between them. Germline loops: CDR1 SGDLS, CDR2 YYNGEE. The CDR3 DNA follows: TGTGCCAGCAGCCTACGGACAGATCGGGATACGCAGTATTTT. It is translated as CASSLRTDRDTQYF.

This clonotype has at least ten counts. This chain links TRBV5-1 with TRBJ1-1; no clear D. The CDR3 runs 12 residues. The germline V and J ends were trimmed by 0 bases and 6 bases, with 6 bases remaining between them. Germline CDR1 SGHRS, CDR2 YFSETQ. For the CDR3, the DNA is TGCGCCAGCAGCTTGGAGGGCGCTGAAGCTTTCTTT. Translated, it gives CASSLEGAEAFF.

The chain employs TRBV7-9 and TRBJ2-1; D is possibly TRBD2 (6 bases). CDR3 length: 17 amino acids. Germline V gene lookup returns CDR1 SEHNR and CDR2 FQNEAQ (reference sequence). V was pared by 0 bases and J by 9 bases, with 21 bases between. The CDR3 nucleotides are TGTGCCAGCAGCTTAGCGCGCCCAGGGAGGCCCTACGGTGAGCAGTTCTTC. Encoded protein: CASSLARPGRPYGEQFF.

This clonotype was recorded many times. The chain has TRBV28 and TRBJ2-1, with D perhaps TRBD2 (6 bases). Germline lookup yields CDR1 MDHEN and CDR2 SYDVKM. With 1 base removed from V and 4 bases from J, the gap between germline ends came to 11 bases. The CDR3 spans 15 residues. CDR3 region: CASSLLPSAYNEQFF. CDR3 sequence (DNA): TGTGCCAGCAGTTTATTGCCTAGCGCTTACAATGAGCAGTTCTTC.

This chain connects TRBV7-2 to TRBJ1-2, with TRBD1 matching 7 bases. Per the germline V gene, CDR1 is SGHTA and CDR2 is FQGNSA. The CDR3 has 15 residues. Germline trimming cut 5 bases from V and 4 bases from J; bases unmatched to any gene: 10. CDR3 in amino acids: CASSHLQGRVYGYTF. DNA for the CDR3: TGTGCCAGCAGCCACCTACAGGGGAGGGTCTATGGCTACACCTTC.

The chain carries TRBV6-2 or TRBV6-3 and TRBJ2-7; 7 bases match TRBD1. Germline CDR1 is MNHEY and CDR2 is SVGEGT. The CDR3 sequence is 13 residues long. Unmatched junction bases numbered 5, after V lost 6 bases and J lost 3 bases. As DNA, the CDR3 is TGTGCCAGCAGGATGACAGGGTACTACGAGCAGTACTTC. Its protein is CASRMTGYYEQYF.